These 4 T cell receptor beta chains share one sample of origin, sequenced in a study of T-cell reconstitution after alpha-beta-depleted transplantation in children. TCRbeta library construction was performed incorporating unique molecular identifiers. Each CDR3 protein is one row after TCRdb ran MiXCR on the PCR reads. This sample has around 600,000 distinct CDR3 sequences, with 10% found just once. The sequences come from PBMCs from the stem cell graft donor, collected from the stem cell graft. The origin of the receptors is a human donor who donated a stem cell graft to a child with acute myeloid leukemia.

This clonotype has just a few counts. The chain employs TRBV5-1 and TRBJ2-3; D call uncertain. V was pared by 3 bases and J by 2 bases, with 13 bases between. Germline-derived CDR1 and CDR2 are SGHRS and YFSETQ. The CDR3 loop spans 15 amino acids. The CDR3 spells CASSSAGFNTDTQYF. The CDR3 DNA sequence: TGCGCCAGCAGCTCAGCAGGATTCAACACAGATACGCAGTATTTT.

This clonotype was counted only a few times. The rearrangement joins TRBV20-1 to TRBJ2-1; 11 bases align to TRBD2. The CDR3 totals 16 residues. Germline-derived CDR1 and CDR2 are DFQATT and SNEGSKA (reference sequence). J lost 6 bases, V lost 3 bases, and 10 bases had no gene match. CDR3 sequence reads: CSASHSGRAIVNEQFF. In nucleotides, the CDR3 is TGCAGTGCTAGTCATAGCGGGAGGGCCATAGTCAATGAGCAGTTCTTC.

The table lists this clonotype with a few counts. The chain combines TRBV7-8 with TRBJ2-7, with D tentatively TRBD1 (6 bases). The ends were cut back, 9 bases at V and 1 base at J, with 13 bases in the middle. Germline V gene sequence: CDR1 SGHVS, CDR2 FQNEAQ. CDR3 length: 13 amino acids. The CDR3 spells CASQRTVSYEQYF. The CDR3 DNA reads TGTGCCAGTCAAAGGACAGTGTCCTACGAGCAGTACTTC.

Ten or more counts support this clonotype. The V and J genes are TRBV6-2 or TRBV6-3 and TRBJ1-1, with D possibly TRBD1 on 5 matching bases. This CDR3 spans 16 amino acids. V gave up 0 bases and J gave up 1 base, with 12 bases separating them. CDR1 and CDR2 (germline): MNHEY, SVGEGT. The CDR3 loop reads CASSYSSRGANTEAFF. Here the CDR3 DNA reads TGTGCCAGCAGTTACTCGTCTCGGGGCGCGAACACTGAAGCTTTCTTT.